This entry features one T cell receptor (beta chain) sequence. These data come from a study of blood T cells in healthy people across ages. As for the study in general: Researchers report that template switching captured about one barcoded beta molecule per two T cells.

PCR was performed a second time for about 7 to 11 cycles using a sample-barcoded 5' primer and a J-beta primer mix. Each sample yielded at least 2.5 million CDR3-containing paired-end reads. Using its own MiXCR run on the 5' RACE reads, TCRdb lists one record per CDR3 protein. The repertoire holds roughly 930,000 distinct CDR3 sequences, 40% to 60% seen once, with around an eighth in the top ten. Sequenced input: blood. The TCR sequence derives from a man in his thirties or forties in good health.

The CDR3 DNA reads as TGTGCCAGCAGTACACCCAGGGGTTCGAGTGAGCAGTTCTTC. Protein: CASSTPRGSSEQFF. This chain uses TRBV6-5 with TRBJ2-1; possibly TRBD1 for D (6 bases). V was trimmed by 5 bases and J by 9 bases, leaving 17 bases between them. The CDR3 sequence is 14 residues long. Germline V gene lookup returns CDR1 MNHEY and CDR2 SVGAGI.